The 20 T cell receptor beta chains in this list originate from one sample, sequenced in a study of T cells after posttransplantation cyclophosphamide. Clones were sequenced by immunoSEQ multiplex PCR, and TCRdb holds only the in-frame ones, with some missing. The data hold around 43,000 clones, with 92% observed a single time. Sequenced sample: PBMCs. Every receptor here comes from a woman aged 45-60 years in good health and a related stem cell transplant donor.

V is TRBV6-4 and J is TRBJ2-2, with D perhaps TRBD2 (5 bases). The germline V and J ends were trimmed by 2 bases and 6 bases, with 10 bases remaining between them. Per germline, CDR1 MRHNA and CDR2 SNTAGT. CDR3 size: 14 residues. In DNA, the CDR3 is TGTGCCAGCAGTGACAGCCGGGGTTCCGGGGAGCTGTTTTTT. It is translated as CASSDSRGSGELFF.

The rearrangement uses TRBV11-2 and TRBJ2-6; D is unresolved. V lost 5 bases, J lost 8 bases, and 7 bases lay in between. The CDR3 spans 12 residues. CDR1 and CDR2 (germline): SGHAT, FQNNGV. The CDR3 protein is CASSPVSNVLTF. CDR3 coding DNA: TGTGCCAGCAGCCCCGTCTCCAACGTCCTGACTTTC.

This rearrangement joins TRBV29-1 to TRBJ2-5, with 9 bases identical to TRBD1. There are 13 residues in the CDR3. Germline V CDR1 and CDR2: SQVTM, ANQGSEA. Germline trimming cut 7 bases from V and 1 base from J; bases unmatched to any gene: 4. The CDR3 protein is CSALTGGQETQYF. The CDR3 coding sequence is TGCAGCGCCCTGACAGGGGGCCAAGAGACCCAGTACTTC.

The rearrangement joins TRBV27 to TRBJ1-2, with D uncertain. Between the trimmed V and J ends, which lost 5 bases and 0 bases, there was a span of 7 bases. The CDR3 covers 13 residues. Germline values: CDR1 MNHEY, CDR2 SMNVEV (reference sequence). This CDR3 reads CASSGQANYGYTF. CDR3 nucleotides: TGTGCCAGCAGTGGGCAGGCTAACTATGGCTACACCTTC.

The rearrangement joins TRBV7-3 to TRBJ2-1; 8 bases line up with TRBD2. Germline CDR1 SGHTA, CDR2 FQGTGA. The CDR3 covers 16 residues. V shed 4 bases and J 3 bases; nucleotides not matched to a gene: 8. The CDR3 DNA follows: TGTGCCAGCAGCTCCGGGGGGGCGGGGAGCTACAATGAGCAGTTCTTC. Its protein product is CASSSGGAGSYNEQFF.

The chain combines TRBV10-3 with TRBJ2-5; TRBD1 might be the D (7 bases). This CDR3 has 17 amino acids. Germline values: CDR1 ENHRY, CDR2 SYGVKD. Deletions cut 2 bases from V and 3 bases from J, with 19 bases between. CDR3 DNA: TGTGCCATCAGTGAGCGGGGGAGCACAGGGGTTGAAGAGACCCAGTACTTC. This sequence encodes CAISERGSTGVEETQYF.

The V call is TRBV5-4, the J call TRBJ2-5, with 11 bases aligning to TRBD2. With V trimmed by 5 bases and J by 5 bases, 8 bases remained unmatched. There are 15 residues in the CDR3. The V gene's germline CDR1 is SGHNT and CDR2 YYREEE (reference sequence). The CDR3 reads CASRGVSGGAETQYF. The CDR3 DNA reads as TGTGCCAGCAGGGGGGTTAGCGGGGGGGCTGAGACCCAGTACTTC.

The chain is built from TRBV15 and TRBJ2-2; 12 bases fit TRBD1. This CDR3 has 15 amino acids. The V segment lost 6 bases and the J segment 7 bases; nucleotides outside the gene matches: 6. CDR1 is LNHNV, CDR2 YYDKDF, per germline (reference sequence). Here the CDR3 DNA reads TGTGCCACCAGGCGGGGACAGGGGGCTTTCGGGGAGCTGTTTTTT. Protein: CATRRGQGAFGELFF. The full variable domain, rest sourced from reference TRBV15 and TRBJ2-2, is DAMVIQNPRYQVTQFGKPVTLSCSQTLNHNVMYWYQQKSSQAPKLLFHYYDKDFNNEADTPDNFQSRRPNTSFCFLDIRSPGLGDTAMYLCATRRGQGAFGELFFGEGSRLTVL.

The chain combines TRBV28 with TRBJ1-5, with a tentative D call TRBD1 (6 bases). Trimming removed 6 bases at V and 4 bases at J, with 13 bases between. The CDR3 has 14 amino acids. CDR1 MDHEN and CDR2 SYDVKM come from the germline V gene. CDR3 loop: CASRSPGANQPQHF. DNA of the CDR3: TGTGCCAGCAGATCGCCAGGGGCAAATCAGCCCCAGCATTTT.

This chain connects TRBV7-9 to TRBJ2-7, with 9 positions matching TRBD1. The CDR3 contains 14 residues. V dropped 5 bases and J dropped 2; count of bases not matched to a gene: 4. Germline V lookup: CDR1 SEHNR, CDR2 FQNEAQ (reference sequence). CDR3 loop: CASSPRTGAYEQYF. CDR3 nucleotide sequence: TGTGCCAGCAGCCCCCGGACAGGGGCCTACGAGCAGTACTTC.

This chain connects TRBV9 to TRBJ2-7; 11 bases are a match to TRBD2. The germline V gene has CDR1 SGDLS and CDR2 YYNGEE. V shed 4 bases, J shed 3 bases, and the junction held 3 bases outside the gene matches. CDR3 length: 14 amino acids. DNA for the CDR3: TGTGCCAGCAGCTCCCTAGCGGGAGGCTACGAGCAGTACTTC. Translated: CASSSLAGGYEQYF.

The chain uses TRBV10-2 and TRBJ2-1, with D tentatively TRBD2 (5 bases). The CDR3 has 11 residues. Trimming cost V 7 bases and J 10 bases, with 11 bases left between them. Germline V gene data show CDR1 as WSHSY and CDR2 as SAAADI. The CDR3 DNA follows: TGCGCCAGCACGACGGCGGGCGAGCAGTTCTTC. Translated: CASTTAGEQFF.

In this sample, this clone turned up once. The genes are TRBV7-2 and TRBJ2-7, with D maybe TRBD2 (5 bases). The ends were cut back, 5 bases at V and 5 bases at J, with 16 bases in the middle. Germline V gene data show CDR1 as SGHTA and CDR2 as FQGNSA. The CDR3 extends over 14 amino acids. CDR3 nucleotides: TGTGCCAGCAGCGGCCGGACTGACAAGAACGAGCAGTACTTC. Its protein product is CASSGRTDKNEQYF.

This clone was counted once. The rearrangement uses TRBV7-2 and TRBJ2-7; the match to TRBD2 covers 10 bases. CDR1 is SGHTA and CDR2 is FQGNSA in the germline V gene. J lost 2 bases, V lost 1 base, and 5 bases had no gene match. There are 16 residues in the CDR3. CDR3 DNA: TGTGCCAGCAGCTTAGAAGGGACTAGCGAGGCCTACGAGCAGTACTTC. Translation: CASSLEGTSEAYEQYF.

The CDR3: CASSIDGQGGPPLHF. Written as DNA, the CDR3 is TGTGCCAGTAGTATAGATGGACAGGGTGGACCACCCCTCCACTTT. The J gene is TRBJ1-6, the V gene TRBV19; 8 bases fit TRBD1. The ends lost 0 bases at V and 11 bases at J; junction bases unmatched: 6. The CDR3 spans 15 residues. Germline CDR1 LNHDA, CDR2 SQIVND (reference sequence).

This rearrangement joins TRBV6-1 to TRBJ2-7; D gene ambiguous. CDR1 is MNHNS and CDR2 is SASEGT in the germline V gene. V shed 2 bases and J shed 3 bases, with 11 bases lying between them. This CDR3 has 14 amino acids. The CDR3 spells CASSETDRSYEQYF. The CDR3, as DNA: TGTGCCAGCAGTGAAACGGATAGGAGCTACGAGCAGTACTTC.

Only one count was recorded for this clone. This sequence joins TRBV18 and TRBJ1-5; D remains unclear. This CDR3 comprises 13 residues. The germline gives CDR1 KGHSH, CDR2 LQKENI. V shed 4 bases and J shed 5 bases, with 9 bases lying between them. The CDR3 DNA is TGTGCCAGCTCACTCGGGATCGATCAGCCCCAGCATTTT. Protein: CASSLGIDQPQHF.

CDR3 in amino acids: CASSPSGQRGGLGETQYF. In DNA, the CDR3 is TGCGCCAGCAGCCCCTCAGGGCAGCGGGGGGGCCTGGGGGAGACCCAGTACTTC. The gene calls are TRBV5-1 and TRBJ2-5; TRBD2 agrees at 10 bases. The CDR3 is made up of 18 amino acids. Germline V gives CDR1 SGHRS, CDR2 YFSETQ. Trimming removed 4 bases from V and 5 bases from J; junction bases left unmatched: 17.

This rearrangement joins TRBV11-2 to TRBJ2-1, with 8 bases matching TRBD2. The J segment lost 7 bases and the V segment lost 1 base, leaving 9 bases of the junction unmatched. Germline CDR1 reads SGHAT; CDR2 reads FQNNGV. There are 16 residues in the CDR3. As DNA, the CDR3 is TGTGCCAGCAGCTTAGTTCCAGCGGGAGCTCGGAATGAGCAGTTCTTC. Its protein product is CASSLVPAGARNEQFF.

This chain uses TRBV9 with TRBJ1-6; D is unresolved. The CDR3 is 14 residues long. CDR1 and CDR2 (germline): SGDLS, YYNGEE. Trimming removed 0 bases from V and 8 bases from J, with 9 bases in between. DNA of the CDR3: TGTGCCAGCAGCGTAGCGGACGGGGATTCACCCCTCCACTTT. This translates into CASSVADGDSPLHF.